This T cell receptor (beta chain) was captured in a study of T cell clones after liver transplantation. The overall study: Graft-donor-reactive sequences were compared with third-party-reactive TCRbeta sequences from pre-transplant mixed lymphocyte reactions. Subjects received no induction therapy and standard immunosuppression until randomization at 12-24 months post-transplant. Study-wide results and limits: Post-transplant time points were not standardized, so conclusions are preliminary.

The CDR3 extends over 15 amino acids. Germline V lookup: CDR1 LNHNV, CDR2 YYDKDF (reference sequence). Trimming pared 0 bases from V and 1 base from J, leaving 8 bases between. With regard to this clone: Its cognate antigen is unknown.

Data came from immunoSEQ multiplex PCR; TCRdb stores just in-frame clones and leaves some out. The sample shows tens of thousands of clones, roughly 71% of them seen only once. The V call is TRBV15, the J call TRBJ2-3; maybe TRBD2 (5 bases). The material sequenced was CD4+ T cells from blood, taken at the 22-month timepoint. The clonotype originates from a human patient who received a liver transplant. Some of the T cells might come from the graft donor. The CDR3 DNA is TGTGCCACCAGCAGAGATGTTAGCGGCACAGATACGCAGTATTTT. Its protein is CATSRDVSGTDTQYF. The variable domain in full, completed from reference TRBV15 and TRBJ2-3, reads DAMVIQNPRYQVTQFGKPVTLSCSQTLNHNVMYWYQQKSSQAPKLLFHYYDKDFNNEADTPDNFQSRRPNTSFCFLDIRSPGLGDTAMYLCATSRDVSGTDTQYFGPGTRLTVL.